The sequence of this TCR beta chain was determined in a study of healthy donors' naive CD4 and CD8 T cells. CDR3 length: 14 amino acids. Looked up from germline, CDR1 is SQVTM and CDR2 is ANQGSEA. After removal of 7 bases from V and 4 bases from J, the junction contained 10 bases not matched to a gene. Sorting defined naive CD4+ as CD4+CD8-CD45RO-CD45RA+ and naive CD8+ as CD8+CD4-CD45RA+CD27bright. As regards this clonotype: The antigen remains undetermined.

TCR libraries were built from around 0.45 ug of total RNA by linear amplification. TCRdb redid the calling of the reads with MiXCR, one entry per CDR3 protein. This sample has approximately 200,000 distinct CDR3 sequences, with under 85% found just once. Findings and caveats of the study: A reported CD4+/CD8+ bias affected most V and J genes in naive cells. Negatively charged CDR3s marked CD8+ lineage; positively charged CDR3s marked CD4+ lineage.

Sample: naive CD4+ and CD8+ T cells sorted from blood, pooled from several donors. The source is a pool of human donors in good health; the sample pools cells from several healthy donors. The V gene is TRBV29-1, the J gene TRBJ2-1, with TRBD2 matching over 7 bases. The chain's CDR3 is CSGASVAGYNEQFF. For the CDR3, the DNA is TGCAGCGGGGCGTCGGTAGCGGGTTACAATGAGCAGTTCTTC.